The source of this T cell receptor (beta chain) is a study of technical replicates of blood from four donors. This CDR3 comprises 17 residues. Trimming left V 6 bases short and J 0 bases short, with 19 bases between. In germline, CDR1 is SGHKS, CDR2 YYEKEE (reference sequence). TCRdb's copy holds only in-frame clones and misses some; the assay was immunoSEQ multiplex PCR. The data show 85,000 to 100,000 clones, approximately 96% seen once. The receptor was derived from a human donor in good health. This rearrangement joins TRBV5-5 to TRBJ2-1, with D possibly TRBD1 on 6 matching bases. Sequenced: T cells isolated from PBMCs. The CDR3 coding sequence is TGTGCCAGCAACACAAATTACCTGGACAGCTCCTACAATGAGCAGTTCTTC. Its translation is CASNTNYLDSSYNEQFF.